The entry below gives a single TCR beta chain sequence along with its context. The antigen is unknown. In germline, CDR1 is ENHRY, CDR2 SYGVKD. The CDR3 length is 14 residues. The V segment lost 2 bases and the J segment 10 bases; nucleotides outside the gene matches: 8. These data belong to a study of graft-versus-host responses after intestinal transplantation. In the study overall: For two to four years after anti-thymocyte globulin induction, all recipients took tacrolimus and steroids. Study-wide findings and caveats: Early after transplant, HvG clones declined as circulating GvH clones peaked. In patients with graft-donor T cell macrochimerism, allograft graft-versus-host to host-versus-graft clonal ratios were high.

Measured with immunoSEQ multiplex PCR; TCRdb has only the in-frame clones, and not every one. This sample has around 100,000 clones, with 93% found just once. The sequence was obtained from a human donor who was the organ donor for an intestinal transplant. This chain connects TRBV10-3 to TRBJ2-1; 7 bases map to TRBD1. The input for sequencing was unstimulated CD8+ T cells sorted from spleen or lymph node cells, taken before transplant. The CDR3, as DNA: TGTGCCATCAGTGAGGCAGACAGGGTAGGCGAGCAGTTCTTC. Residues: CAISEADRVGEQFF.